Described below is a single T cell receptor (beta chain) sequence and its context. The data are from a study of T cell clones after liver transplantation. At the level of the study: TCRbeta sequencing after a pre-transplant mixed lymphocyte reaction identified graft-donor-reactive clones, later tracked in post-transplant blood.

Here immunoSEQ multiplex PCR was the method, and the copy in TCRdb shows in-frame clones only, minus some. The sample includes around 110,000 clones, 90% seen only once; the top ten take approximately 0.88%. This CDR3 region has 15 residues. Trimming took 3 bases from V and 5 from J; bases not matched to a gene: 4. The germline gives CDR1 SGHRS, CDR2 YFSETQ. This sequence was found in a human patient who received a liver transplant. The T cells may partly be graft donor cells. The chain links TRBV5-1 to TRBJ2-3; 12 bases are a match to TRBD1. The sequencing here drew on CD4+ T cells from blood, taken 12 months after liver transplant. CDR3 sequence: CASSSGQGAGDTQYF. The CDR3 region has the DNA TGCGCCAGCAGCTCGGGACAGGGGGCGGGAGATACGCAGTATTTT.